What follows are 18 T cell receptor beta chains derived from one specimen sequenced in a study of blood T cell repertoires in COVID-19. Using immunoSEQ multiplex PCR, the repertoire was profiled, and TCRdb retains in-frame clones only, with some absent. The repertoire has under 250,000 clones, 84% of them found once; the top ten carry less than 15%. The sample comprised peripheral blood. The origin of the receptors is a human donor in a cohort sampled during active COVID-19.

The chain recombines TRBV5-1 with TRBJ1-2; the match to TRBD1 covers 7 bases. Germline V lookup: CDR1 SGHRS, CDR2 YFSETQ. The V and J ends lost 0 bases and 6 bases, in that order; junction bases with no gene match: 2. The CDR3 runs to 13 residues. CDR3: CASSLEGAHGYTF. Written as DNA, the CDR3 is TGCGCCAGCAGCTTGGAGGGGGCGCATGGCTACACCTTC.

The chain joins TRBV27 to TRBJ1-1, with D unclear. V was shortened by 11 bases and J by 1 base, with 14 bases between the two germline ends. The germline CDR1 and CDR2 sequences are MNHEY and SMNVEV (reference sequence). CDR3 size: 13 residues. The CDR3 loop reads CAGRGNWNTEAFF. DNA for the CDR3: TGTGCCGGCCGGGGTAATTGGAACACTGAAGCTTTCTTT.

The chain employs TRBV5-4 and TRBJ1-2; D not certain. Looked up from germline, CDR1 is SGHNT and CDR2 is YYREEE (reference sequence). The germline V and J ends were trimmed by 2 bases and 2 bases, with 13 bases remaining between them. This CDR3 contains 15 residues. The CDR3 region has the DNA TGTGCCAGCAGCTTAACAACGACACTCAACTATGGCTACACCTTC. Its translation is CASSLTTTLNYGYTF.

This clone was seen once. J is TRBJ2-2 and V is TRBV7-9, with 7 nucleotides matching TRBD1. CDR1 is SEHNR and CDR2 is FQNEAQ in the germline V gene (reference sequence). The CDR3 consists of 13 residues. The DNA for the CDR3 is TGTAAGGTTAGGGACAGTAACACCGGGGAGCTGTTTTTT. Protein sequence: CKVRDSNTGELFF.

V usage is TRBV5-1 and J usage is TRBJ2-5; D not certain. This CDR3 has 12 residues. Trimming left V 0 bases short and J 2 bases short, with 2 bases between. Germline CDR1 is SGHRS and CDR2 is YFSETQ. CDR3 DNA: TGCGCCAGCAGCTTGGCGCAAGAGACCCAGTACTTC. This codes for CASSLAQETQYF.

The CDR3, as DNA: TGTGCCAGCAGCCCTAGGGGTCTGCGTTCCTACAATGAGCAGTTCTTC. The encoded protein is CASSPRGLRSYNEQFF. The chain couples TRBV7-2 to TRBJ2-1; D might be TRBD1 (5 bases). Trimming left V 5 bases short and J 1 base short, with 15 bases between. Germline V lookup: CDR1 SGHTA, CDR2 FQGNSA. The CDR3 runs 16 residues.

The V call is TRBV7-9, the J call TRBJ2-1; weak D call: TRBD1 (5 bases). The CDR3 spans 17 residues. The V gene lost 5 bases and the J gene lost 0 bases, with 17 bases spanning the gap. CDR1 is SEHNR, CDR2 FQNEAQ, per germline (reference sequence). The CDR3 nucleotides are TGTGCCAGCAGCCATATTCCCAGGGAAAGCTCCTACAATGAGCAGTTCTTC. It encodes CASSHIPRESSYNEQFF.

The chain joins TRBV19 to TRBJ2-7; D possibly corresponds to TRBD2 (7 bases). V was pared by 5 bases and J by 5 bases, with 16 bases between. Germline CDR1 reads LNHDA; CDR2 reads SQIVND (reference sequence). This CDR3 region has 14 residues. In DNA form, the CDR3 reads TGTGCCAGTAGTCCCCAACAGGGACTACACGAGCAGTACTTC. This sequence encodes CASSPQQGLHEQYF.

The V and J genes are TRBV12-3 or TRBV12-4 and TRBJ1-2; D is uncertain. This CDR3 region has 12 residues. V lost 1 base and J 5 bases, leaving 5 bases between the germline ends. CDR3 nucleotides: TGTGCCAGCAGTTTAGGACTTTATGGCTACACCTTC. It yields the protein CASSLGLYGYTF.

This clone was observed a handful of times. This rearrangement joins TRBV7-8 to TRBJ2-7; 9 bases map to TRBD1. V was clipped by 4 bases and J by 1 base; unmatched bases: 8. CDR1 and CDR2 (germline): SGHVS, FQNEAQ. This CDR3 has 16 residues. The CDR3 protein is CASSSPGQGISYEQYF. The CDR3 region has the DNA TGTGCCAGCAGCTCACCGGGACAGGGAATATCCTACGAGCAGTACTTC.

The rearrangement uses TRBV28 and TRBJ2-7; a possible D gene is TRBD1 (5 bases). V lost 6 bases and J lost 0, with 15 bases in between. This CDR3 has 15 residues. Per germline, CDR1 MDHEN and CDR2 SYDVKM. The CDR3 nucleotides read TGTGCCAGCAGACTCGACGGACAACTCTCCTACGAGCAGTACTTC. This codes for CASRLDGQLSYEQYF.

The CDR3 loop is CASSLASGTANSPLHF. The CDR3 coding sequence is TGTGCCAGCAGCTTAGCCTCCGGGACAGCTAATTCACCCCTCCACTTT. The rearrangement links TRBV7-2 to TRBJ1-6; TRBD1 agrees at 7 bases. The germline CDR1 and CDR2 sequences are SGHTA and FQGNSA. CDR3 length equals 16 residues. V dropped 0 bases and J dropped 6; count of bases not matched to a gene: 5.

V and J are TRBV14 and TRBJ2-3, with 12 bases fitting TRBD2. CDR1 is SGHDN and CDR2 is FVKESK in the germline V gene. Trimming took 1 base from V and 4 from J; bases not matched to a gene: 12. This CDR3 contains 19 residues. CDR3 amino acids: CASSQAPSGRAHPSDTQYF. The CDR3, as DNA: TGTGCCAGCAGCCAAGCCCCTAGCGGGAGGGCGCACCCGTCAGATACGCAGTATTTT.

The CDR3 DNA reads as TGTGCTAGTGGCCCTCCTGGCTTCTCCACCTACAATGAGCAGTTCTTC. Protein product: CASGPPGFSTYNEQFF. The chain couples TRBV12-5 to TRBJ2-1; D uncertain. The CDR3 covers 16 residues. Trimming cost V 6 bases and J 2 bases, with 17 bases left between them. The germline V gene encodes CDR1 LGHNT and CDR2 FRNRAP.

The chain is built from TRBV5-4 and TRBJ2-1; possibly TRBD2 for D (5 bases). There are 11 residues in the CDR3. Per the germline V gene, CDR1 is SGHNT and CDR2 is YYREEE (reference sequence). The ends were cut back, 10 bases at V and 2 bases at J, with 7 bases in the middle. The chain's CDR3 is CASGTYNEQFF. The CDR3, as DNA: TGTGCCTCCGGGACCTACAATGAGCAGTTCTTC.

The table lists this clone with a few counts. The chain joins TRBV7-8 to TRBJ2-2; D unresolved. V lost 1 base to trimming and J lost 0 bases, with 12 bases between them. The CDR3 consists of 17 residues. Germline assignment: CDR1 SGHVS and CDR2 FQNEAQ. In DNA form, the CDR3 reads TGTGCCAGCAGCTTAGTTAGGTCCAGCGCGAACACCGGGGAGCTGTTTTTT. It specifies CASSLVRSSANTGELFF.

This chain connects TRBV7-2 to TRBJ2-1; 9 nucleotides match TRBD2. This CDR3 has 17 amino acids. V shed 1 base, J shed 0 bases, and the junction held 4 bases outside the gene matches. CDR1 is SGHTA, CDR2 FQGNSA, per germline. The CDR3 is CASSLGSTSGSYNEQFF. DNA of the CDR3: TGTGCCAGCAGCTTAGGCTCGACTAGCGGCTCCTACAATGAGCAGTTCTTC.

The gene calls are TRBV30 and TRBJ2-7; tentatively, D is TRBD2 (5 bases). Trimming took 2 bases from V and 6 from J, leaving 14 bases between them. The germline gives CDR1 GTSNPN, CDR2 SVGIG (reference sequence). The CDR3 has 13 residues. The DNA for the CDR3 is TGTGCCTGGAGTAAGGGAGCCTATCGCGAGCAGTACTTC. It encodes CAWSKGAYREQYF.